The rows below give T cell receptor beta chains drawn from one sample of a study of blood T cell repertoires in COVID-19. Assay: immunoSEQ multiplex PCR; the TCRdb copy retains only in-frame clones and omits some. The sample records some 300,000 clones, around 92% being singletons. The sample consisted of PBMCs or T cells enriched from blood (not recorded which). The receptors shown here come from a woman aged 25 to 39 who had recovered from COVID-19. Each CDR3 is given with its conserved first and last residue. The order of the fields is clone size, V gene, J gene, D gene, CDR3 protein, CDR3 DNA. The D gene is left open where the match is weak. Where a row states a size, it is once, few, many or the class of an expanded clone; other rows omit it.

-,TRBV28,TRBJ2-7,TRBD2,CASSEIAGGIYEQYF,TGTGCCAGCAGTGAAATAGCGGGAGGGATCTACGAGCAGTACTTC
-,TRBV6-4,TRBJ1-1,-,CASSDTDRNTEAFF,TGTGCCAGCAGTGACACGGACAGGAACACTGAAGCTTTCTTT
-,TRBV9,TRBJ2-1,-,CASSLTHQYNEQFF,TGTGCCAGCAGCCTCACCCACCAGTACAATGAGCAGTTCTTC
-,TRBV10-3,TRBJ2-2,-,CAIKWGGANTGELFF,TGTGCCATCAAGTGGGGCGGAGCGAACACCGGGGAGCTGTTTTTT
few,TRBV7-2,TRBJ1-6,TRBD1,CASSAGGTGDSPLHF,TGTGCCAGCAGCGCTGGGGGGACAGGGGATTCACCCCTCCACTTT
-,TRBV24-1,TRBJ2-5,-,CATSDSGHEETQYF,TGTGCCACCAGTGATTCGGGACACGAAGAGACCCAGTACTTC
-,TRBV27,TRBJ1-1,TRBD1,CASSSGTGNTEAFF,TGTGCCAGCAGCTCCGGGACAGGGAACACTGAAGCTTTCTTT
-,TRBV6-2/TRBV6-3,TRBJ2-1,TRBD2,CASSSINRLAGGLNEQFF,TGTGCCAGCAGTTCCATAAACCGACTAGCGGGAGGGTTGAATGAGCAGTTCTTC
-,TRBV9,TRBJ1-1,-,CASSVGSDTEAFF,TGTGCCAGCAGCGTAGGATCGGACACTGAAGCTTTCTTT
-,TRBV30,TRBJ2-7,-,CAWSKRDQEQYF,TGTGCCTGGAGTAAACGGGATCAAGAACAGTACTTC
-,TRBV7-9,TRBJ2-3,TRBD2,CASSRRAGRGTDTQYF,TGTGCCAGCAGCCGTAGAGCGGGAAGAGGCACAGATACGCAGTATTTT
-,TRBV19,TRBJ2-7,TRBD2,CASSTLAGAYEQYF,TGTGCCAGTAGTACCTTAGCGGGAGCGTACGAGCAGTACTTC
-,TRBV18,TRBJ1-1,-,CASSPVSGNTEAFF,TGTGCCAGCTCACCCGTGTCGGGGAACACTGAAGCTTTCTTT
-,TRBV29-1,TRBJ1-2,-,CSVERGNIDGYTF,TGCAGCGTTGAAAGGGGTAATATCGACGGCTACACCTTC
-,TRBV6-5,TRBJ1-2,TRBD1,CASSSYRGSNYGYTF,TGTGCCAGCAGTAGTTACAGGGGGTCAAACTATGGCTACACCTTC
-,TRBV5-1,TRBJ1-3,-,CASSLEGLQSGNTIYF,TGCGCCAGCAGCTTGGAAGGACTTCAGTCTGGAAACACCATATATTTT
-,TRBV2,TRBJ1-3,TRBD1,CASSVDLGQISGNTIYF,TGTGCCAGCAGTGTAGATTTGGGACAGATCTCTGGAAACACCATATATTTT
-,TRBV28,TRBJ1-1,TRBD1,CASSPTGVRLSEAFF,TGTGCCAGCAGCCCCACAGGGGTTCGACTGTCTGAAGCTTTCTTT
-,TRBV28,TRBJ2-5,TRBD2,CASRTSGRTDETQYF,TGTGCCAGCAGGACTAGCGGGAGGACGGATGAGACCCAGTACTTC
-,TRBV19,TRBJ1-5,TRBD1,CASRVTLGQGSNQPQHF,TGTGCCAGTAGGGTAACCCTGGGACAGGGGAGCAATCAGCCCCAGCATTTT
-,TRBV10-3,TRBJ2-7,-,CAIWGGDQDYEQYF,TGTGCCATCTGGGGCGGGGACCAAGACTACGAGCAGTACTTC
-,TRBV5-1,TRBJ2-7,TRBD1,CASRLGIWDSSYEQYF,TGCGCCAGCAGGCTTGGGATCTGGGACAGCTCCTACGAGCAGTACTTC
-,TRBV15,TRBJ1-4,-,CATSRDLGATNEKLFF,TGTGCCACCAGCAGAGATTTAGGGGCAACTAATGAAAAACTGTTTTTT
-,TRBV20-1,TRBJ1-6,-,CSASGDSPLHF,TGCAGTGCTTCGGGGGATTCACCCCTCCACTTT
-,TRBV2,TRBJ2-3,-,CASSEDNPGADTQYF,TGTGCCAGCAGTGAAGACAACCCAGGGGCAGATACGCAGTATTTT
-,TRBV3-1/TRBV3-2,TRBJ2-6,-,CASSHKNFRDWFAGANVLTF,TGTGCCAGCAGCCACAAAAACTTCCGGGACTGGTTTGCTGGGGCCAACGTCCTGACTTTC
-,TRBV10-3,TRBJ1-2,TRBD1,CAISEAIQGANYGYTF,TGTGCCATCAGTGAGGCGATACAGGGGGCTAACTATGGCTACACCTTC
-,TRBV6-2/TRBV6-3,TRBJ2-3,-,CASSYDGGATDTQYF,TGTGCCAGCAGTTACGACGGCGGGGCCACAGATACGCAGTATTTT
-,TRBV4-1,TRBJ2-5,-,CASSRAGSTNKETQYF,TGCGCCAGCAGCCGCGCGGGGTCTACAAATAAAGAGACCCAGTACTTC
once,TRBV24-1,TRBJ2-2,-,CATSDFRGAGELFF,TGTGCCACCAGTGATTTCAGGGGGGCCGGGGAGCTGTTTTTT
-,TRBV5-1,TRBJ1-3,-,CASTQGRQSSGNTIYF,TGCGCCAGCACCCAGGGGCGTCAAAGCTCTGGAAACACCATATATTTT
-,TRBV6-6,TRBJ2-1,-,CASILDDGGFGEQFF,TGTGCCAGCATCCTAGACGACGGGGGTTTCGGTGAGCAGTTCTTC
-,TRBV2,TRBJ2-5,TRBD1,CASRATGGETQYF,TGTGCCAGCAGGGCTACAGGGGGAGAGACCCAGTACTTC
-,TRBV6-5,TRBJ2-7,TRBD2,CASSYSVAGDSEQYF,TGTGCCAGCAGTTACTCAGTAGCGGGAGACAGCGAGCAGTACTTC
-,TRBV9,TRBJ2-3,-,CASSAGQPSTDTQYF,TGTGCCAGCAGCGCGGGACAACCTAGCACAGATACGCAGTATTTT
-,TRBV7-9,TRBJ2-3,TRBD2,CASSSRLAGGPAHYAQYF,TGTGCCAGCAGCTCACGACTAGCGGGAGGGCCCGCTCATTATGCGCAGTATTTT
-,TRBV5-6,TRBJ1-6,-,CASSSRARGIFGSPLHF,TGTGCCAGCAGCTCTCGGGCCAGGGGAATTTTTGGTTCACCCCTCCACTTT
-,TRBV6-5,TRBJ2-7,TRBD2,CATRSGGAYEQYF,TGTGCCACCAGGAGTGGGGGGGCCTACGAGCAGTACTTC
-,TRBV28,TRBJ1-5,TRBD1,CASSRGQGLNQPQHF,TGTGCCAGCAGCCGGGGACAGGGTTTGAATCAGCCCCAGCATTTT
-,TRBV5-1,TRBJ2-2,TRBD2,CASSLHLAGAGELFF,TGCGCCAGCAGCTTACACCTAGCGGGAGCCGGGGAGCTGTTTTTT
-,TRBV28,TRBJ1-2,-,CATLSDGYGYTF,TGTGCCACCCTCAGCGACGGCTATGGCTACACCTTC
-,TRBV7-2,TRBJ1-1,-,CASTRGGRNTEAFF,TGTGCCAGCACCCGGGGGGGAAGGAACACTGAAGCTTTCTTT
-,TRBV28,TRBJ1-4,-,CASSRRDTMIEKLFF,TGTGCCAGCAGCCGTAGGGACACGATGATTGAAAAACTGTTTTTT
-,TRBV5-1,TRBJ1-4,TRBD1,CASTSATGSNEKLFF,TGCGCCAGCACGAGCGCGACAGGGAGTAATGAAAAACTGTTTTTT
-,TRBV5-1,TRBJ2-3,TRBD2,CASSPGTSRSTDTQYF,TGCGCCAGCAGCCCCGGGACTAGCAGAAGCACAGATACGCAGTATTTT
-,TRBV2,TRBJ1-2,-,CASSQQGNNSGYTF,TGTGCCAGCAGTCAGCAGGGAAATAATTCTGGCTACACCTTC
-,TRBV6-5,TRBJ2-2,-,CASSYGQLTGELFF,TGTGCCAGCAGTTACGGACAGCTCACCGGGGAGCTGTTTTTT
-,TRBV4-1,TRBJ1-1,-,CASSQGYMNTEAFF,TGCGCCAGCAGTCAGGGGTACATGAACACTGAAGCTTTCTTT
-,TRBV5-6,TRBJ1-2,-,CASSLLARATYGYTF,TGTGCCAGCAGCTTGTTAGCCAGGGCCACCTATGGCTACACCTTC
-,TRBV2,TRBJ2-1,TRBD2,CATRRGAGNEQFF,TGTGCCACCCGGCGGGGGGCGGGCAATGAGCAGTTCTTC